This entry lists 7 T cell receptor beta chains sequenced from one sample in a study of CD8+ T cells in alopecia areata. Sorting of pooled cutaneous lymph node cells used CD4, CD8alpha, NKG2D, NKG2ACE and other markers. RNA extraction was followed by reverse transcription into cDNA, which acted as the sequencing template. Assay used: immunoSEQ multiplex PCR; TCRdb lists only in-frame clones, some missing. The sample yields 270,000 or so clones, without any singletons. Material: CD4+ T cells sorted from a lymph node. These receptors were obtained from a C3H/HeJ mouse with alopecia areata. Strain MHC haplotype: H2-k.

Comment on this clone: Any gene name here is a mouse gene name. The read comes to an end 4 residues before the CDR3 does, leaving the germline J gene to fill in the end. The gene calls are TRBV31 and TRBJ2-2, with 8 bases that match TRBD2. Germline lookup yields CDR1 GKSSPN and CDR2 SITVG. This CDR3 has 14 residues. With 1 base clipped from V and 4 bases from J, the junction kept 2 bases outside the gene matches. Partial CDR3 DNA: TGTGCCTGGAGTCGGGGGGGCAGCACCGGG. Translated: CAWSRGGSTG. The entire CDR3 protein reads CAWSRGGSTGQLYF.

This clone was detected many times. Mouse gene names apply. The CDR3 end is not reached by the read, which stops 4 residues before it; the germline J gene fills it in. This chain joins TRBV17 and TRBJ2-5; D is undetermined. Germline CDR1 is MNHDT and CDR2 is YYDKIL. The CDR3 covers 12 residues. The CDR3 here is CASSRLEDTQYF. CDR3 bases read: TGTGCTAGCAGTAGACTGGAAGAC.

This clone was detected only a few times. All gene names here are mouse names. Read data end 4 residues before the CDR3 end; the end is taken from the germline J gene. The rearrangement uses TRBV14 and TRBJ1-1; TRBD1 is a possible D gene (6 bases). The CDR3 spans 16 residues. Germline assignment: CDR1 SGHDT and CDR2 FRDEAV. Here the CDR3 reads CASSPRGTGGAREVFF. The sequenced part of the CDR3 DNA is TGTGCCAGCAGTCCCCGGGGGACTGGGGGGGCGAGA.

Only a few counts were recorded for this clone. A much larger clone is a single base away; this may be a read error. Gene names are mouse gene names. The read ends 4 residues shy of where the CDR3 ends; the end is completed using the germline J gene. Other DNA sequences in this sample translate to the same CDR3. The chain is built from TRBV13-3 and TRBJ1-1; 9 bases line up with TRBD1. Germline CDR1 NNHDY, CDR2 SYVADS. The length of the CDR3 is 14 residues. V gave up 5 bases and J gave up 0 bases; unmatched junction bases: 2. Here the CDR3 reads CASSRQGANTEVFF. The sequenced CDR3 bases are TGTGCCAGCAGCCGACAGGGGGCAAACACA.

Details on this clone: Germline and genes here are mouse. The missing CDR3 end, 4 residues past where the read stops, is filled in from the germline J gene. The rearrangement uses TRBV19 and TRBJ1-1, with TRBD1 as a possible D gene (6 bases). Trimming left V 4 bases short and J 1 base short, with 11 bases between. Germline V gene data show CDR1 as FNHDT and CDR2 as SITEND (reference sequence). The CDR3 runs 14 residues. CDR3 DNA, as far as it was read: TGTGCCAGCAGTCCCAGGACAGTAAACACA. Translated: CASSPRTVNT. The whole CDR3 is CASSPRTVNTEVFF.

For this clone: Gene names refer to mouse genes. The CDR3 extends 4 residues past the end of the read, so its final part is completed from the germline J gene. The chain recombines TRBV5 with TRBJ1-2, with 8 bases lining up with TRBD1. Per the germline V gene, CDR1 is LGHNA and CDR2 is YNLKQL (reference sequence). This CDR3 spans 15 amino acids. V gave up 2 bases and J gave up 3 bases; unmatched junction bases: 5. The DNA read from the CDR3 is TGTGCCAGCAGCCAATCCACAGGGGGAGACTCC. Its translation is CASSQSTGGDS. The whole CDR3 reads CASSQSTGGDSDYTF.

This clone was found a few times. Gene and germline names: mouse. The read is 4 residues too short to cover the CDR3 end, so that end is filled in from the germline J gene. The chain couples TRBV1 to TRBJ2-2; D is undetermined. Trimming shortened V by 3 bases and J by 4 bases, and 9 bases separated the two germline ends. Per germline, CDR1 NSQYPW and CDR2 LRSPGD (reference sequence). CDR3 length: 14 residues. The CDR3 reads CTCSALAGTGQLYF. The covered CDR3 bases are TGCACCTGCAGTGCTCTGGCGGGCACCGGG. The full variable domain, completed using reference TRBV1 and TRBJ2-2, is VTLLEQNPRWRLVPRGQAVNLRCILKNSQYPWMSWYQQDLQKQLQWLFTLRSPGDKEVKSLPGADYLATRVTDTELRLQVANMSQGRTLYCTCSALAGTGQLYFGEGSKLTVL.